This T cell receptor (beta chain) was documented in a study of cytomegalovirus exposure and HLA in healthy donors. Study at large: Early on, a data release was issued that held about 85 million unique TCRs from HLA-typed donors.

Primers: 60 Vbeta forward and 13 Jbeta reverse. Assay used: immunoSEQ multiplex PCR; TCRdb lists only in-frame clones, some missing. In the table there are roughly 130,000 clones, roughly 87% of which are singletons. In the case of this clone: Its antigen remains unidentified.

The study sampled nominally healthy donors, though unrecorded immune exposures were likely. V lost 4 bases, J lost 6 bases, and 10 bases stayed unmatched. This CDR3 comprises 16 residues. Germline lookup yields CDR1 SGHVS and CDR2 FQNEAQ. Findings of the study overall: Segments of the TCR beta V type were, in most cases, productive about 87% or about 30% of the time in an earlier analysis.

This clonotype was sampled from a woman between 40 and 55 years old in good health and CMV-seronegative. Specimen: PBMCs. The J gene is TRBJ2-7, the V gene TRBV7-8, with 12 bases identical to TRBD2. Here the CDR3 reads CASSSGLAGAGGEQYF. The CDR3 DNA reads TGTGCCAGCAGCTCGGGACTAGCGGGTGCGGGGGGCGAGCAGTACTTC. The full variable domain, its missing parts supplied by reference TRBV7-8 and TRBJ2-7, is GAGVSQSPRYKVAKRGQDVALRCDPISGHVSLFWYQQALGQGPEFLTYFQNEAQLDKSGLPSDRFFAERPEGSVSTLKIQRTQQEDSAVYLCASSSGLAGAGGEQYFGPGTRLTVT.